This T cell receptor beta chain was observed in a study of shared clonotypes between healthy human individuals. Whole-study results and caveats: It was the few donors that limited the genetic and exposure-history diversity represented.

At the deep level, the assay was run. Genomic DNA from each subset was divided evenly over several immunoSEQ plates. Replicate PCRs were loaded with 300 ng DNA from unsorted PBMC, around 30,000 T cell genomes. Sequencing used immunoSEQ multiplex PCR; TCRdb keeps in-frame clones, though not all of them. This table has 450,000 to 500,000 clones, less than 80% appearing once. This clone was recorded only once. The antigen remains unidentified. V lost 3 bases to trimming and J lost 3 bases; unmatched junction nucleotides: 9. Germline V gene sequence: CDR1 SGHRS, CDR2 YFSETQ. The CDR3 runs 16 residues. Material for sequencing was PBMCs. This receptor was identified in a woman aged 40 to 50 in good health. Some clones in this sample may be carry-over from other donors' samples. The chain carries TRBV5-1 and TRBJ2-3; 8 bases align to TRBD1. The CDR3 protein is CASSWGDRKETDTQYF. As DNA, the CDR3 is TGCGCCAGCAGCTGGGGGGACAGGAAAGAGACAGATACGCAGTATTTT. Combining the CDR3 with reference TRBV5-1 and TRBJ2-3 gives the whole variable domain KAGVTQTPRYLIKTRGQQVTLSCSPISGHRSVSWYQQTPGQGLQFLFEYFSETQRNKGNFPGRFSGRQFSNSRSEMNVSTLELGDSALYLCASSWGDRKETDTQYFGPGTRLTVL.